The clone carrying this TCR beta chain was counted only a few times. The sample belongs to a study of spatial heterogeneity in lung cancer. Germline V gene sequence: CDR1 SGDLS, CDR2 YYNGEE. The germline V and J ends were trimmed by 7 bases and 5 bases, with 9 bases remaining between them. There are 11 residues in the CDR3. Documented time point: sample taken at primary tumor resection. Unsorted whole RNA from tumor, nontumor lung or frozen PBMC underwent sequencing. TCRdb used MiXCR to reprocess the 5' RACE reads, holding one entry per CDR3 protein. Of roughly 5,100 distinct CDR3 sequences listed, approximately 28% are singletons.

The receptor comes from a male donor with early-stage non-small cell lung cancer. This chain uses TRBV9 with TRBJ1-2, with D perhaps matching TRBD1 (6 bases). The specimen comprised PBMCs, sampled at surgery. The CDR3 nucleotides read TGTGCCAGCTCCCAGGGGTATGGCTACACCTTC. As protein: CASSQGYGYTF. Full variable domain (outside the CDR3, taken from reference TRBV9 and TRBJ1-2): DSGVTQTPKHLITATGQRVTLRCSPRSGDLSVYWYQQSLDQGLQFLIQYYNGEERAKGNILERFSAQQFPDLHSELNLSSLELGDSALYFCASSQGYGYTFGSGTRLTVV.